These T cell receptor beta chains were read from a single sample in a study of CD8 T cells in Susac syndrome. TCRdb passed the immunoSEQ multiplex PCR reads through MiXCR, listing each CDR3 protein once. The data hold some 100,000 distinct CDR3 sequences, with 85% to 95% observed a single time. Material: CD8+ T cells from PBMCs. Receptors were obtained from a human donor in good health. Each CDR3 is given with its conserved first and last residue. Size values are once, few and many counts, or a class for expanded clones, and some rows have none.

CDR3 protein,J gene,V gene,clone size
CASSQETATYEQYF,TRBJ2-7,TRBV4-3,NA
CASSPYRVDEQFF,TRBJ2-1,TRBV27,NA
CASSDRDGNYGYTF,TRBJ1-2,TRBV18,NA
CASSPGDGNTIYF,TRBJ1-3,TRBV18,NA
CASSLGAAREQFF,TRBJ2-1,TRBV7-2,NA
CASSPRGQGETQYF,TRBJ2-5,TRBV7-2,NA
CASSKGGGDEQYF,TRBJ2-7,TRBV6-5,NA
CSAPPQRGFTEAFF,TRBJ1-1,TRBV20-1,NA
CASSRRDRDGYTF,TRBJ1-2,TRBV9,NA
CASSLMGPNTEAFF,TRBJ1-1,TRBV7-3,NA
CASSLSSDGDYEQYF,TRBJ2-7,TRBV7-9,NA
CASSDGGLSNQPQHF,TRBJ1-5,TRBV25-1,NA
CAWARTGGNQPQHF,TRBJ1-5,TRBV30,once
CASSARQGLTYGYTF,TRBJ1-2,TRBV2,NA
CASSPGITGNEQFF,TRBJ2-1,TRBV18,NA
CASSQDLQGLDTQYF,TRBJ2-3,TRBV14,NA
CASSEGHGQFF,TRBJ2-1,TRBV2,NA
CASSVVAGDYGYTF,TRBJ1-2,TRBV7-2,NA
CASSPELITASYGYTF,TRBJ1-2,TRBV9,NA
CASSSTGGLGEQYF,TRBJ2-7,TRBV28,NA
CASSYSAAGGVYTEAFF,TRBJ1-1,TRBV6-2/TRBV6-3,NA
CSAESETGGFNYGYTF,TRBJ1-2,TRBV20-1,NA
CASRTKGGAEYYNEQFF,TRBJ2-1,TRBV2,NA
CASSESYEQYF,TRBJ2-7,TRBV25-1,few
CAWSLGSDRSYEQYF,TRBJ2-7,TRBV30,once
CASRAAGQGAHEQFF,TRBJ2-1,TRBV7-3,NA
CASSLTPRWQTQYF,TRBJ2-5,TRBV12-3/TRBV12-4,NA
CASGFGRIDQPQHF,TRBJ1-5,TRBV12-3/TRBV12-4,NA
CASSLLLQGNTEAFF,TRBJ1-1,TRBV7-2,NA
CASSPRATGTDTQYF,TRBJ2-3,TRBV7-3,once
CASSVAPEEGGYTF,TRBJ1-2,TRBV9,NA
CASSLGGTANYGYTF,TRBJ1-2,TRBV5-1,NA
CASSLEGGAEAFF,TRBJ1-1,TRBV7-2,NA
CASSLGREGGTEAFF,TRBJ1-1,TRBV7-3,NA
CATSRYTRGYNEQFF,TRBJ2-1,TRBV15,NA
CASSLGTSGRYNEQFF,TRBJ2-1,TRBV5-4,NA
CASSHPGGYSNNEQFF,TRBJ2-1,TRBV4-1,NA
CASSQITRSGANVLIF,TRBJ2-6,TRBV5-4,NA
CASSPGGGPTEAFF,TRBJ1-1,TRBV6-5,NA
CSAVESRGQLGYTF,TRBJ1-2,TRBV29-1,NA
CASSFNKNTEAFF,TRBJ1-1,TRBV12-3/TRBV12-4,NA
CASSLTGGFTEAFF,TRBJ1-1,TRBV5-6,NA
CSARFSGSNEQFF,TRBJ2-1,TRBV20-1,once
CASSLGGGSYGYTF,TRBJ1-2,TRBV27,NA
CASSGSGLSGNTIYF,TRBJ1-3,TRBV7-2,NA
CASSQPWEGTGELFF,TRBJ2-2,TRBV4-1,NA
CATSVPRTGSRRTQYF,TRBJ2-3,TRBV15,NA
CASSLRGSADTQYF,TRBJ2-3,TRBV27,once
CSVDNGGAGTEQYF,TRBJ2-7,TRBV29-1,NA